Here is one T cell receptor beta chain with its context. This clonotype has ten or more counts. No cognate antigen has been identified for it. Base quality data are lacking; no much larger clone is found one base away. The treatment or condition label corresponds to: live attenuated yellow fever vaccine strain. At each blood-draw timepoint, two biological replicates of bulk PBMCs were collected. A standard Ficoll-Paque protocol was used to isolate PBMCs from peripheral blood. RNA was extracted with TriZol from bulk PBMCs, CD4 and CD8 fractions, and dextramer-positive and dextramer-negative fractions. Data came from an Illumina NovaSeq 6000. TCR cDNA was synthesized by 5'RACE template switching, which introduced a universal primer site and unique molecular identifiers. Priming of cDNA synthesis was performed from both the TCR alpha and TCR beta constant segments. Library amplification used two PCR steps, and the second PCR step added sample barcodes and sequencing adapters. Libraries were sequenced on Illumina HiSeq 2500 (2x100 bp) or NovaSeq (2x150 bp). Per the source publication's procedure: Reads were demultiplexed and collapsed into UMI consensus sequences with MIGEC, and V(D)J alignment was performed with MiXCR. Vaccine-responding clonotypes were defined with edgeR using replicate PBMC samples, requiring FDR below 0.01 and a log2 fold change above 5 up to day 15. Each bulk clonotype was labeled CD4 or CD8 based on which sequenced repertoire, CD4 or CD8, contained the clonotype at higher abundance. TCRdb trimmed the raw reads at Q25, called clones with MiXCR and kept productive beta chains. Each CDR3 protein gets just one entry, which takes the most common genes and DNA from the rows behind it. V and J calls and clone size were set by TCRdb, not the authors. Counted in this sample were about 310,000 distinct CDR3 sequences; around 4% of them appeared once. The ten most abundant clones make up about a quarter of the sample.

The sample is drawn from a study of T cells after yellow fever vaccination (dated by TCRdb to between 2017 and 2020). Concerning the study at large: The SMART-Seq v4 Ultra Low Input RNA kit was used to prepare libraries from fractions with low cell numbers. To follow T-cell clones before and after primary and booster YFV17D yellow fever vaccination, bulk TCR alpha and beta repertoires were sequenced over time. Two healthy male donors, one aged 18 to 30 and one aged 30 to 40 years, were included in the cohort. Blood was drawn at multiple timepoints before and after primary and secondary immunization, with bulk PBMC replicates and cell subsets isolated.

Here is what the overall study found, with its caveats: Because only a couple of donors were included in the study, the extent to which the findings can be generalized is limited. A small fraction of clonotypes showed up in both the CD4 and CD8 compartments, probably as a result of convergent recombination. Compared with the primary T-cell response, the secondary T-cell response was faster but weaker, reaching its peak on day 5 rather than on day 15. After the booster, most clones that had expanded after primary vaccination were detected again (roughly 95% of CD4 and about 88% of CD8), suggesting broad maintenance of memory. Computational filtering was needed because FACS-sorted repertoires could contain abundant contaminating clonotypes from the bulk population.

Including cysteine and phenylalanine, the CDR3 has 15 amino acids. Just the 45-base CDR3 DNA is kept, in frame starting at base 1. Between the V and J ends, shortened by 2 bases and 4 bases respectively, the junction contains 13 bases. From a lookup of the germline V gene, CDR1 and CDR2 are SGHAT and FQNNGV. The source is a man aged 18 to 30 who received the YFV17D yellow fever vaccine. This specimen consisted of PBMCs, obtained on the day of the yellow fever booster vaccination. The V and J segments used are TRBV11-2 and TRBJ2-3; 7 matching bases give a weak D call of TRBD1. The DNA sequence is as follows: TGTGCCAGCAGCTTAATTACAGGGGAGGCAGATACGCAGTATTTT. The resulting protein is CASSLITGEADTQYF. Outside the CDR3, residues come from the reference TRBV11-2 and TRBJ2-3 proteins, so the full variable domain is: EAGVAQSPRYKIIEKRQSVAFWCNPISGHATLYWYQQILGQGPKLLIQFQNNGVVDDSQLPKDRFSAERLKGVDSTLKIQPAKLEDSAVYLCASSLITGEADTQYFGPGTRLTVL.